The 8 T cell receptor beta chains listed next were all sequenced from one sample in a study of graft-versus-host responses after intestinal transplantation. Their cognate antigens are unknown. The assay was immunoSEQ multiplex PCR, and TCRdb's table has in-frame clones only and misses some. The data hold fewer than 110,000 clones, with under 95% observed a single time. The sequencing here drew on unstimulated CD8+ T cells sorted from spleen or lymph node cells, taken before intestinal transplant. The origin of the receptors is a human donor who received an intestinal transplant.

The V call is TRBV10-1, the J call TRBJ2-2; no firm D call. Germline V gene lookup returns CDR1 WNHNN and CDR2 SYGVQD (reference sequence). The V and J ends lost 4 bases and 6 bases respectively, with 9 bases between them. This CDR3 comprises 13 residues. Here the CDR3 reads CASSGPPAGELFF. CDR3 DNA sequence: TGCGCCAGCAGTGGCCCCCCGGCCGGGGAGCTGTTTTTT.

The genes are TRBV30 and TRBJ2-3, with D maybe TRBD1 (5 bases). This CDR3 spans 15 amino acids. Germline loops: CDR1 GTSNPN, CDR2 SVGIG (reference sequence). V dropped 3 bases and J dropped 1 base, with 14 bases sitting between them. CDR3 in amino acids: CAWSLMGQGTDTQYF. CDR3 nucleotide sequence: TGTGCCTGGAGCCTGATGGGGCAGGGCACAGATACGCAGTATTTT. The entire variable domain, with the rest obtained from reference TRBV30 and TRBJ2-3, is as follows: SQTIHQWPATLVQPVGSPLSLECTVEGTSNPNLYWYRQAAGRGLQLLFYSVGIGQISSEVPQNLSASRPQDRQFILSSKKLLLSDSGFYLCAWSLMGQGTDTQYFGPGTRLTVL.

The rearrangement uses TRBV10-2 and TRBJ2-5; TRBD2 aligns across 7 bases. V was clipped by 4 bases and J by 3 bases; unmatched bases: 14. The CDR3 loop spans 17 amino acids. Germline CDR1 is WSHSY and CDR2 is SAAADI. CDR3 loop: CASSGWLADPEEETQYF. CDR3 coding DNA: TGCGCCAGCAGTGGGTGGCTAGCGGACCCAGAGGAAGAGACCCAGTACTTC.

This clone showed up just once. The chain carries TRBV6-1 and TRBJ2-1; a weak D match, TRBD2 (6 bases). CDR3 size: 14 residues. Germline V gene data show CDR1 as MNHNS and CDR2 as SASEGT. Trimming took off 6 bases at V and 3 bases at J, with 12 bases between the two ends. This CDR3 reads CASSQKGLYNEQFF. CDR3 bases: TGTGCCAGCAGCCAGAAGGGACTCTACAATGAGCAGTTCTTC.

CDR3 DNA sequence: TGTGCCAGCAGTAGAGCGGGGGGGGATCAAGAGACCCAGTACTTC. It yields the protein CASSRAGGDQETQYF. This chain joins TRBV6-5 and TRBJ2-5; 10 bases agree with TRBD2. V shed 5 bases and J 2 bases; nucleotides not matched to a gene: 5. CDR3 length: 15 residues. Per germline, CDR1 MNHEY and CDR2 SVGAGI.

V gene TRBV9 combines with J gene TRBJ2-3; no clear D gene. The CDR3 contains 13 residues. Between the trimmed V and J ends, which lost 2 bases and 2 bases, there was a span of 6 bases. Germline V gene data show CDR1 as SGDLS and CDR2 as YYNGEE. CDR3 sequence: CASSVSPTDTQYF. CDR3 coding DNA: TGTGCCAGCAGCGTTAGCCCCACAGATACGCAGTATTTT. Full variable domain (missing parts from reference TRBV9 and TRBJ2-3): DSGVTQTPKHLITATGQRVTLRCSPRSGDLSVYWYQQSLDQGLQFLIQYYNGEERAKGNILERFSAQQFPDLHSELNLSSLELGDSALYFCASSVSPTDTQYFGPGTRLTVL.

The chain combines TRBV5-5 with TRBJ2-7; 8 nucleotides match TRBD2. J gave up 3 bases and V 1 base, and 3 bases lay outside the gene matches. Germline lookup yields CDR1 SGHKS and CDR2 YYEKEE (reference sequence). The CDR3 has 14 amino acids. CDR3 sequence reads: CASSLTSGDYEQYF. The CDR3 DNA sequence: TGTGCCAGCAGCTTGACTAGCGGAGACTACGAGCAGTACTTC. The whole variable domain, remainder taken from reference TRBV5-5 and TRBJ2-7, is DAGVTQSPTHLIKTRGQQVTLRCSPISGHKSVSWYQQVLGQGPQFIFQYYEKEERGRGNFPDRFSARQFPNYSSELNVNALLLGDSALYLCASSLTSGDYEQYFGPGTRLTVT.

This CDR3 is CASSQGGTGGMDGYTF. The CDR3, as DNA: TGTGCCAGCAGCCAGGGAGGGACAGGGGGCATGGATGGCTACACCTTC. This chain uses TRBV14 with TRBJ1-2, with 12 bases matching TRBD1. The CDR3 sequence is 16 residues long. Germline CDR1 reads SGHDN; CDR2 reads FVKESK. The V and J ends lost 3 bases and 6 bases, in that order; junction bases with no gene match: 8.